These 5 T cell receptor beta chains came from one sample sequenced in a study of radiation and T cells in renal cell carcinoma. Sequencing was performed with immunoSEQ multiplex PCR; in TCRdb, only in-frame clones are kept and a portion is missing. The top ten clones hold about 30% of a sample with almost 50,000 clones, 75% to 85% of them seen once. Time point: blood 2 weeks post-SBRT. Treatment here: 15 Gy SBRT to primary tumor, nephrectomy 4 weeks later. Sequenced here: blood, sampled from a patient whose treatment included radiotherapy and nephrectomy. All receptors come from a woman in her seventies with renal cell carcinoma.

The chain has TRBV10-3 and TRBJ2-2, with D unresolved. The germline V and J ends were trimmed by 8 bases and 10 bases, with 11 bases remaining between them. This CDR3 region has 11 residues. The germline gives CDR1 ENHRY, CDR2 SYGVKD. The CDR3 protein is CAILETEELFF. DNA of the CDR3: TGTGCCATCCTGGAGACGGAGGAGCTGTTTTTT.

This chain links TRBV7-3 with TRBJ1-1; D remains unclear. Germline CDR1 reads SGHTA; CDR2 reads FQGTGA. CDR3 length: 13 residues. V lost 4 bases and J 1 base, leaving 7 bases between the germline ends. The CDR3 nucleotides are TGTGCCAGCAGCTCCCAGGCGAACACTGAAGCTTTCTTT. It yields the protein CASSSQANTEAFF.

The gene calls are TRBV19 and TRBJ2-3, with 14 bases lining up with TRBD2. The CDR3 has 18 residues. With 3 bases clipped from V and 0 bases from J, the junction kept 5 bases outside the gene matches. The germline gives CDR1 LNHDA, CDR2 SQIVND (reference sequence). The DNA for the CDR3 is TGTGCCAGTAGTATCGGACTAGCGGGAGGCCGGAGCACAGATACGCAGTATTTT. It specifies CASSIGLAGGRSTDTQYF.

The J gene is TRBJ2-4, the V gene TRBV27, with 7 positions matching TRBD1. This CDR3 comprises 15 residues. CDR1 and CDR2 (germline): MNHEY, SMNVEV (reference sequence). The ends lost 5 bases at V and 1 base at J; junction bases unmatched: 5. The CDR3 loop is CASSPTGMAKNIQYF. In DNA form, the CDR3 reads TGTGCCAGCAGTCCGACAGGGATGGCCAAAAACATTCAGTACTTC.

V is TRBV28 and J is TRBJ2-4; no reliable D call. This CDR3 spans 13 amino acids. Per germline, CDR1 MDHEN and CDR2 SYDVKM. With 4 bases removed from V and 6 bases from J, the gap between germline ends came to 10 bases. CDR3 DNA: TGTGCCAGCAGTTCGACGACCCCAAACATTCAGTACTTC. It encodes CASSSTTPNIQYF. Based on the CDR3 plus reference TRBV28 and TRBJ2-4, the full variable domain is DVKVTQSSRYLVKRTGEKVFLECVQDMDHENMFWYRQDPGLGLRLIYFSYDVKMKEKGDIPEGYSVSREKKERFSLILESASTNQTSMYLCASSSTTPNIQYFGAGTRLSVL.